Below, 9 T cell receptor beta chains from the same sample are listed, as sequenced in a study of molecular identifiers for immune sequencing clone quantification. A single record per CDR3 protein comes from TCRdb applying MiXCR to the PCR reads. The table records approximately 670,000 distinct CDR3 sequences, approximately 20% of them present only once. Material for sequencing was naive CD8+ T cells from blood, with Jurkat cell RNA spiked in. Subset here: FACS-sorted CD8+CD4-CCR7+CD45RA+ naive T cells. The receptor set was obtained from a human donor in good health. Some libraries in this study had Jurkat cell RNA spiked in.

This clonotype was counted at least ten times. The gene calls are TRBV5-1 and TRBJ2-3, with TRBD1 matching over 8 bases. The CDR3 covers 17 residues. The V gene end was trimmed by 0 bases and the J gene end by 4 bases; junction bases not matched to a gene: 10. Germline assignment: CDR1 SGHRS and CDR2 YFSETQ. As DNA, the CDR3 is TGCGCCAGCAGCTTGGAGACAGGGGCGACTGCTGCAGATACGCAGTATTTT. It yields the protein CASSLETGATAADTQYF.

The chain is built from TRBV20-1 and TRBJ2-1, with TRBD2 identical over 10 bases. Germline V lookup: CDR1 DFQATT, CDR2 SNEGSKA (reference sequence). This CDR3 region has 16 residues. V was clipped by 0 bases and J by 1 base; unmatched bases: 3. CDR3 coding DNA: TGCAGTGCTAGAGATGAGCGGGAGGGATCCTACAATGAGCAGTTCTTC. Amino acids: CSARDEREGSYNEQFF.

The table lists this clonotype with many counts. The chain is built from TRBV27 and TRBJ2-4; 9 bases map to TRBD2. The CDR3 has 15 residues. Looked up from germline, CDR1 is MNHEY and CDR2 is SMNVEV (reference sequence). Trimming at V came to 6 bases and at J to 3 bases, leaving 6 bases not matched to a gene. In DNA form, the CDR3 reads TGTGCCAGCAGCACGACTAGCGGATACAAAAACATTCAGTACTTC. Translating it yields CASSTTSGYKNIQYF.

This clonotype was counted at least ten times. The chain couples TRBV19 to TRBJ2-7, with 9 bases matching TRBD2. Germline CDR1 is LNHDA and CDR2 is SQIVND (reference sequence). This CDR3 spans 15 amino acids. After removal of 9 bases from V and 2 bases from J, the junction contained 11 bases not matched to a gene. The CDR3 region is CASQPSGGNPYEQYF. The CDR3 coding sequence is TGTGCCAGCCAGCCCAGCGGGGGGAACCCCTACGAGCAGTACTTC.

This clonotype was seen many times. The chain recombines TRBV13 with TRBJ2-6; D gene uncertain. CDR1 is PRHDT, CDR2 FYEKMQ, per germline (reference sequence). The V and J ends lost 2 bases and 0 bases respectively, with 8 bases between them. The CDR3 length is 16 residues. The CDR3 coding sequence is TGTGCCAGCAGCTTACTTAGGGTCTCTGGGGCCAACGTCCTGACTTTC. It encodes CASSLLRVSGANVLTF.

The rearrangement joins TRBV11-3 to TRBJ2-7, with D unclear. Trimming took off 8 bases at V and 0 bases at J, with 11 bases between the two ends. Per germline, CDR1 SGHNT and CDR2 YENEEA. This CDR3 is built from 13 residues. The CDR3 sequence: CASGSGHSYEQYF. Written as DNA, the CDR3 is TGTGCCAGCGGCTCGGGTCACTCCTACGAGCAGTACTTC.

This clonotype was detected many times. The chain recombines TRBV7-9 with TRBJ2-7; possible D gene TRBD2, 5 bases. CDR1 and CDR2 from the germline V gene are SEHNR and FQNEAQ (reference sequence). The ends were cut back, 5 bases at V and 5 bases at J, with 13 bases in the middle. The CDR3 consists of 13 residues. CDR3 loop: CASSPTGNHEQYF. The CDR3 DNA follows: TGTGCCAGCAGCCCGACCGGGAACCACGAGCAGTACTTC.

This clonotype came up many times. This chain links TRBV6-1 with TRBJ2-7, with D uncertain. Germline values: CDR1 MNHNS, CDR2 SASEGT. This CDR3 is 12 amino acids long. The V gene lost 3 bases and the J gene lost 3 bases, with 6 bases spanning the gap. CDR3 in amino acids: CASSDWGYEQYF. Here the CDR3 DNA reads TGTGCCAGCAGTGACTGGGGCTACGAGCAGTACTTC.

This clonotype was detected many times. V usage is TRBV7-6 and J usage is TRBJ2-7; no clear D gene. This CDR3 spans 16 amino acids. CDR1 is SGHVS, CDR2 FNYEAQ, per germline. V was shortened by 4 bases and J by 0 bases, with 16 bases between the two germline ends. The CDR3 DNA sequence: TGTGCCAGCAGCTCCTTGGTGGCGGCAAGCTCCTACGAGCAGTACTTC. This encodes CASSSLVAASSYEQYF. The full variable domain, rest sourced from reference TRBV7-6 and TRBJ2-7, is GAGVSQSPRYKVTKRGQDVALRCDPISGHVSLYWYRQALGQGPEFLTYFNYEAQQDKSGLPNDRFSAERPEGSISTLTIQRTEQRDSAMYRCASSSLVAASSYEQYFGPGTRLTVT.